This T cell receptor (beta chain) was found in a study of radiation and T cells in renal cell carcinoma. Study results and limitations: Top 100 clonotypes averaged about 50% in irradiated versus approximately 45% in nephrectomy-only tumors.

Sample treatment: treatment-naive control, cytoreductive nephrectomy. With respect to this clone: What it recognizes is unknown.

TCRdb's copy holds only in-frame clones and misses some; the assay was immunoSEQ multiplex PCR. The sample contains roughly 14,000 clones, less than 65% of which appear only once. Germline V gene sequence: CDR1 LNHDA, CDR2 SQIVND (reference sequence). CDR3 length: 13 residues. V lost 8 bases and J lost 4, with 12 bases in between. The TCR was taken from a man in his fifties or sixties with renal cell carcinoma. The chain couples TRBV19 to TRBJ1-5; D is ambiguous. The sample in question was tumor tissue, obtained from a patient whose treatment was nephrectomy without radiotherapy. In nucleotides, the CDR3 is TGTGCCAGTTCTTACGAAGGGAATCAGCCCCAGCATTTT. The encoded protein is CASSYEGNQPQHF.